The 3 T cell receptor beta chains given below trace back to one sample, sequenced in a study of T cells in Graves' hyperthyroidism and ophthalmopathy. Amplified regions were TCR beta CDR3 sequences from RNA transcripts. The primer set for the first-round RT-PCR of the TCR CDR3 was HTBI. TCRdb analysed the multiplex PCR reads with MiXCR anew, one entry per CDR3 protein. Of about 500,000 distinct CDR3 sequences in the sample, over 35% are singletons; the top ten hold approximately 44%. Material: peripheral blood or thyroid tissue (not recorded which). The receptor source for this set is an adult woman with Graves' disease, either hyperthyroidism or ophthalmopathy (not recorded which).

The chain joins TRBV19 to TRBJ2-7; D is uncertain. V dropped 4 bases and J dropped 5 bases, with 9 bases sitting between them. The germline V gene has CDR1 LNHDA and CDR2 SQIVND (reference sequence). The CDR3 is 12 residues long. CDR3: CASSRTRHEQYF. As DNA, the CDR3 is TGTGCCAGTAGTAGGACCCGGCACGAGCAGTACTTC.

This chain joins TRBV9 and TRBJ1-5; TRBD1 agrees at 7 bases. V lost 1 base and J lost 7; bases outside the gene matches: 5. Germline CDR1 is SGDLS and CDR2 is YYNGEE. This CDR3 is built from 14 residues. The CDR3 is CASSVWDRGQPQHF. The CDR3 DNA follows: TGTGCCAGCAGCGTATGGGACAGAGGCCAGCCCCAGCATTTT.

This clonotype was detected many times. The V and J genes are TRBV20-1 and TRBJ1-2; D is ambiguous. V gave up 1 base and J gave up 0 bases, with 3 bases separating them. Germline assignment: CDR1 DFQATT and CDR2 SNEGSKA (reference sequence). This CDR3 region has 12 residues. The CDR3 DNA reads TGCAGTGCTAGAGGGGCTAACTATGGCTACACCTTC. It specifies CSARGANYGYTF.